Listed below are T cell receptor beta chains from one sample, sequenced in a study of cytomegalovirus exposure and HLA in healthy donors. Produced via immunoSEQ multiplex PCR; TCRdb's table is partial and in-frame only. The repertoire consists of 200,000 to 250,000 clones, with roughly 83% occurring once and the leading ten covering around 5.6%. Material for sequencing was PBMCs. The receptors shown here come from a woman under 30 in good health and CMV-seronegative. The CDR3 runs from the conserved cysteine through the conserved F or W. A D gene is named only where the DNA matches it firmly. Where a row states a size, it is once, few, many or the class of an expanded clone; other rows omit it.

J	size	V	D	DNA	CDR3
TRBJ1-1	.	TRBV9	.	TGTGCCAGCAGCGTAGACAGGTTGGGCACTGAAGCTTTCTTT	CASSVDRLGTEAFF
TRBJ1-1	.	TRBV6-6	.	TGTGCCAGCAGTAAAAATGTGAACACTGAAGCTTTCTTT	CASSKNVNTEAFF
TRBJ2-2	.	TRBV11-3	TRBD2	TGTGCCAGCAGCTCACTAGCGGGAGGGCCCACCGGGGAGCTGTTTTTT	CASSSLAGGPTGELFF
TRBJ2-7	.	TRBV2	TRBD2	TGTGCCAGCAGTGGGACTAGCGGGGGAGAGCAGTACTTC	CASSGTSGGEQYF
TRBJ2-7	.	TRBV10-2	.	TGCGCCAGCAGTGAGGGGTACGAGCAGTACTTC	CASSEGYEQYF
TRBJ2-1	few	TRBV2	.	TGTGCCAGCAAAGGGGGAGAGCCAATCTACAATGAGCAGTTCTTC	CASKGGEPIYNEQFF
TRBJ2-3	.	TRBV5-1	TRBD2	TGCGCCAGCAGGGCGGGACTAGCCTCAGATACGCAGTATTTT	CASRAGLASDTQYF
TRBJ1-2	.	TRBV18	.	TGTGCCAGCTCACCCATGTCGGCTGCCGTGGTCTATGGCTACACCTTC	CASSPMSAAVVYGYTF
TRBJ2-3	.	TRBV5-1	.	TGCGCCAGCAGCTATAGGACTACCACAGATACGCAGTATTTT	CASSYRTTTDTQYF
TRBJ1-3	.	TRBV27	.	TGTGCCAGCAGTTTATCGGAGGGGGCTGGAAACACCATATATTTT	CASSLSEGAGNTIYF
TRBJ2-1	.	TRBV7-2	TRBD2	TGTGCCAGCAGCTTATTGAACCCGCGCGGGGGCAATGAGCAGTTCTTC	CASSLLNPRGGNEQFF
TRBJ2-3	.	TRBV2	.	TGTGCCAGCCCAGGGGCGAACACAGATACGCAGTATTTT	CASPGANTDTQYF
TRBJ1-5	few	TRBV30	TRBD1	TGTGCCTGGAGGGGGACAGGGAATAATCAGCCCCAGCATTTT	CAWRGTGNNQPQHF
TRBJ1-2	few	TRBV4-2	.	TGTGCCAGCAGCCTCACCGTGGGTGGCTACACCTTC	CASSLTVGGYTF
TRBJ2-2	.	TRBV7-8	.	TGTGCCAGCAGCTTTGGCAGGAACACCGGGGAGCTGTTTTTT	CASSFGRNTGELFF
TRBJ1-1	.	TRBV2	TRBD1	TGTGCCAGCAGGACAGGGCCGACCACTGAAGCTTTCTTT	CASRTGPTTEAFF
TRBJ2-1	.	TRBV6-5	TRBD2	TGTGCCAGCAGTTCGAGCGGGGGGGTAGACTACAATGAGCAGTTCTTC	CASSSSGGVDYNEQFF
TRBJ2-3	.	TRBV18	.	TGTGCCAGCTCCCAGAACCCCAGGACAGATACGCAGTATTTT	CASSQNPRTDTQYF
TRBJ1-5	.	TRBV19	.	TGTGCCAGTAGATGGGGAGGGAGCAATCAGCCCCAGCATTTT	CASRWGGSNQPQHF
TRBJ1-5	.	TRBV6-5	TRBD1	TGTGCCAGCGGGGACAGGTGGGGACAGCCCCAGCATTTT	CASGDRWGQPQHF
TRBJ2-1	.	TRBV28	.	TGTGCCAGCGGTAAGGGGGAGGGGGACAATGAGCAGTTCTTC	CASGKGEGDNEQFF
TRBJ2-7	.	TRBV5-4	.	TGTGCCAGCTGGGGGATGGGACGTGGAGGGGAGCAGTACTTC	CASWGMGRGGEQYF
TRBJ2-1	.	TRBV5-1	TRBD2	TGCGCCAGCAGCCCCGGGACTAGCGGGGCCAATGAGCAGTTCTTC	CASSPGTSGANEQFF
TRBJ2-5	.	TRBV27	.	TGTGCCAGCAGTTTCCAAGAGACCCAGTACTTC	CASSFQETQYF
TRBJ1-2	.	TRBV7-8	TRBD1	TGTGCCAGCAGCCCCAGGGGGGGCTATGGCTACACCTTC	CASSPRGGYGYTF
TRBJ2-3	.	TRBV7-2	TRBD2	TGTGCCAGCAGCTTAGTGCTAGCGGGGACAGATACGCAGTATTTT	CASSLVLAGTDTQYF
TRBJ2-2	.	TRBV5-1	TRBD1	TGCGCCAGCAGCCCGGGACAGAGTACCGGGGAGCTGTTTTTT	CASSPGQSTGELFF
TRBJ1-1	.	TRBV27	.	TGTGCCAGCAGCTTGACCCTGATGAACACTGAAGCTTTCTTT	CASSLTLMNTEAFF
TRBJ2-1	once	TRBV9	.	TGTGCCAGCAGCGTAGACCCACTAGTAAATGAGCAGTTCTTC	CASSVDPLVNEQFF
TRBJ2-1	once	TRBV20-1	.	TGCAGTGCGAGGTCCTACAATGAGCAGTTCTTC	CSARSYNEQFF
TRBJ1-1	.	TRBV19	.	TGTGCCAGTAGTATTTGGGCAGGGGACACTGAAGCTTTCTTT	CASSIWAGDTEAFF
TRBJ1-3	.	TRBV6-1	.	TGTGCCAGCAGTGAATATCGTACCGGCAACTCTGGAAACACCATATATTTT	CASSEYRTGNSGNTIYF
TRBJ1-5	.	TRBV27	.	TGTGCCAGCAGTCACGGGGGCAATCAGCCCCAGCATTTT	CASSHGGNQPQHF
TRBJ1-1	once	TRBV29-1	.	TGCAGCGTCACTCGGGGAGAAGCTTTCTTT	CSVTRGEAFF
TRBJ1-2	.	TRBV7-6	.	TGTGCCAGCAGCTCAGAAGAGGGGAAGAATGGCTACACCTTC	CASSSEEGKNGYTF
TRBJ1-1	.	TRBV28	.	TGTGCCAGCAGTCCCCTGGACCATGGCACTGAAGCTTTCTTT	CASSPLDHGTEAFF
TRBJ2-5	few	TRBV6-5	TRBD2	TGTGCCAGCAGGACGGGGTGGGGGGGACAAGAGACCCAGTACTTC	CASRTGWGGQETQYF
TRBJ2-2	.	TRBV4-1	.	TGCGCCAGCAGCCAACGACCCCAGGGCGGACGCACCGGGGAGCTGTTTTTT	CASSQRPQGGRTGELFF
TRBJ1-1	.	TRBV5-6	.	TGTGCCAGCAGCACACGAAGGGCTGAAGCTTTCTTT	CASSTRRAEAFF
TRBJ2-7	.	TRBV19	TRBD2	TGTGCCAGTAGCCCGGGACTATCGGAGAGCGAGCAGTACTTC	CASSPGLSESEQYF
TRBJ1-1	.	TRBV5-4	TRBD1	TGTGCCAGCAGTTCGGACAGGGGAGGGGGTAAAGGAGCTTTCTTT	CASSSDRGGGKGAFF
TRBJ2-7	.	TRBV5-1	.	TGCGCCAGCAGCTTGGCTGGGGGGCTATCCTACGAGCAGTACTTC	CASSLAGGLSYEQYF
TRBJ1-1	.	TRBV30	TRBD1	TGTGCCTGGGTCAGGGGGGCGAACACTGAAGCTTTCTTT	CAWVRGANTEAFF
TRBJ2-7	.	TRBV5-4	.	TGTGCCAGCAGCTTTCGAGGGGCGCAAAGCTCCTACGAGCAGTACTTC	CASSFRGAQSSYEQYF
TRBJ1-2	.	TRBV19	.	TGTGCCAGTAGTATTCAGGACTATGGCTACACCTTC	CASSIQDYGYTF
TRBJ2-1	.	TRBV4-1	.	TGCGCCAGCAGCCACGGAAGGGGGGGGGCGGAGCAGTTCTTC	CASSHGRGGAEQFF
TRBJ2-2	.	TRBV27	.	TGTGCCAGCTTTCCGCGGCAGGGCATCACCGGGGAGCTGTTTTTT	CASFPRQGITGELFF
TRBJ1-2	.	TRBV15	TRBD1	TGTGCCACCAGCAGAGAGGCAGGGGGTCATGGCTACACCTTC	CATSREAGGHGYTF
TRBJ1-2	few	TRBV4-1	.	TGCGCCAGCAGCCAGGTAGAAAGTAACTATGGCTACACCTTC	CASSQVESNYGYTF
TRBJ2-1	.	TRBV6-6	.	TGTGCCAGCAGCCGGGATCGGAATGAGCAGTTCTTC	CASSRDRNEQFF